A selection of T cell receptor beta chains follows, all from one sample in a study of neoadjuvant anti-PD-1 for oral cavity cancer. Libraries were prepared by immunoSEQ multiplex PCR; TCRdb keeps only in-frame clonotypes and omits some of them. This sample has 55,000 to 75,000 clones, with approximately 87% found just once. Sequencing was performed on PBMCs, taken after nivolumab (anti-PD-1) treatment. The receptors were gathered from a person aged 40 to 85 with oral cavity squamous cell carcinoma. CDR3s include the opening cysteine and the closing phenylalanine or tryptophan. The order of the fields is J gene, V gene, CDR3 protein.

TRBJ2-3,TRBV11-2,CASSLREGSDTQYF
TRBJ2-7,TRBV7-9,CASSEFRGHYEQYF
TRBJ1-1,TRBV19,CASSVDPRGGTEAFF
TRBJ2-1,TRBV7-9,CASGGLLSYNEQFF
TRBJ2-7,TRBV7-9,CASSLVTGAYYEQYF
TRBJ2-6,TRBV30,CAGDLSSGANVLTF
TRBJ2-5,TRBV11-2,CASSFAWDRGTQYF
TRBJ1-1,TRBV19,CASSKRRQGTNTEAFF
TRBJ1-1,TRBV6-6,CASTHTWGGTEAFF
TRBJ1-1,TRBV27,CASSLNDLSTEAFF
TRBJ1-2,TRBV6-5,CASSGQLYGYTF
TRBJ2-5,TRBV30,CAWKGGIGQETQYF
TRBJ1-1,TRBV9,CASSVVGDMNTEAFF
TRBJ1-4,TRBV30,CAWSPRPGGSNEKLFF
TRBJ2-2,TRBV2,CASVWGQGNTGELFF
TRBJ2-1,TRBV9,CASSLPGLAGNEQFF